This T cell receptor beta chain was found in a study of shared clonotypes between healthy human individuals. Overall study findings and caveats: Naive subsets tended to show greater estimated richness than memory subsets. Donor clonotype sharing was expected to depend on sequencing depth.

Concerning this clone itself: As yet, its antigen is unknown.

Measured with immunoSEQ multiplex PCR; TCRdb has only the in-frame clones, and not every one. The sample yields about 2.1 million clones, 90% to 95% seen once. The CDR3 runs 17 residues. Germline loops: CDR1 MNHEY, CDR2 SMNVEV (reference sequence). V gave up 2 bases and J gave up 6 bases, with 21 bases separating them. Cells designated naive CD8 were CD45RO-negative and were positively selected for CCR7, with terminally differentiated effector memory CD45RA+ cells excluded. The sequencing input was naive CD8+ T cells from PBMCs. The receptor's source is a man younger than 30 in good health. Some clones in this sample may be carry-over from other donors' samples. The V gene is TRBV27, the J gene TRBJ2-3, with D tentatively TRBD2 (6 bases). The chain's CDR3 is CASSLQSWGGSGDTQYF. The CDR3 coding sequence is TGTGCCAGCAGTTTACAATCTTGGGGTGGTAGCGGTGATACGCAGTATTTT.